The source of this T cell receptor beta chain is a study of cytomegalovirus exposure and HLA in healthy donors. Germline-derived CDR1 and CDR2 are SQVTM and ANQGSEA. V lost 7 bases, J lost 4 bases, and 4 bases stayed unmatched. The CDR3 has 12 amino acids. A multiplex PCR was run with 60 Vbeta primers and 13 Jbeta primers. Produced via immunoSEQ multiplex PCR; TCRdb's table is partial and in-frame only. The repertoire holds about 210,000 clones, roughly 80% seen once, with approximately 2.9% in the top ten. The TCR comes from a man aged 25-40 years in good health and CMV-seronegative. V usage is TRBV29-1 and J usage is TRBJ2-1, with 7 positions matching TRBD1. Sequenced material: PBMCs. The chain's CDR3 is CSGSTGYNEQFF. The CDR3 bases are TGCAGCGGATCGACAGGGTACAATGAGCAGTTCTTC.